The present T cell receptor (beta chain) was sequenced within a study of T cells expressing NK-cell markers. CDR1 and CDR2 (germline): KGHDR, SFDVKD. The CDR3 runs to 15 residues. TCRdb re-analyzed the 5' RACE reads; it lists each CDR3 protein once, without DNA. The sample features about 260,000 distinct CDR3 sequences, with around 4% in its top ten. The sequenced sample consisted of blood T cells: a sorted CD56 or NKG2C T cell subset, CD4+ or CD8+ T cells, or bulk PBMC T cells (not recorded which). The J gene is TRBJ2-5, the V gene TRBV24-1; the D call of TRBD1 rests on TCRdb alone, since no DNA is present to check it. This TCR was recovered from a woman between 18 and 69 years old in good health. The CDR3 sequence: CATSAPTGGGETQYF.